These T cell receptor beta chains were read from a single sample in a study of preoperative IRX-2 immunotherapy in early breast cancer. Assay: immunoSEQ multiplex PCR; the TCRdb copy retains only in-frame clones and omits some. The table has 8,500 to 14,000 clones, approximately 79% seen once; the top ten hold 5.6%. Sequenced material: lymph node tissue, taken before IRX-2 immunotherapy. These receptors all stem from a human donor with breast cancer. Both conserved end residues are part of each CDR3. The D gene is left open where the match is weak. Clone size, where shown, is once, few, many, or a class for clones that have expanded.

TRBJ1-3 | . | TRBV11-3 | . | TGTGCCAGCAGCTTAGGTCGAGGGGCGTCTGGAAACACCATATATTTT | CASSLGRGASGNTIYF
TRBJ2-3 | TRBD2 | TRBV19 | . | TGTGCCAGTAGTATAGGGACTAGCGATAACACAGATACGCAGTATTTT | CASSIGTSDNTDTQYF
TRBJ2-2 | TRBD2 | TRBV19 | . | TGTGCCAGTAGTATGGGACGGATGGCGGGAGGGACGGCCGGGGAGCTGTTTTTT | CASSMGRMAGGTAGELFF
TRBJ1-1 | TRBD1 | TRBV19 | . | TGTGCCAGTAGTCCCTGGGGTGATAGGACAGGGGCAACTGAAGCTTTCTTT | CASSPWGDRTGATEAFF
TRBJ2-7 | . | TRBV28 | . | TGTGCCAGCAGTCGCACAGGGCCCTACGAGCAGTACTTC | CASSRTGPYEQYF
TRBJ1-1 | . | TRBV30 | . | TGTGCCTGGAGTAGGGGGGTCCCTGAAGCTTTCTTT | CAWSRGVPEAFF
TRBJ1-5 | TRBD1 | TRBV7-7 | few | TGTGCCAGCAGCTCCGGACAGGGGAACAATCAGCCCCAGCATTTT | CASSSGQGNNQPQHF
TRBJ1-5 | TRBD1 | TRBV7-8 | . | TGTGCAAGTCGCCGGGGACAGGGAAGCAATCAGCCCCAGCATTTT | CASRRGQGSNQPQHF
TRBJ2-5 | . | TRBV6-8 | . | TGTGCCAGCAGTTACCCGGGGAGAGGAGCAGAGACCCAGTACTTC | CASSYPGRGAETQYF
TRBJ2-7 | TRBD1 | TRBV11-3 | . | TGTGCCAGCACCCAAGGACAGGGGGGATCCTACGAGCAGTACTTC | CASTQGQGGSYEQYF
TRBJ1-1 | . | TRBV30 | . | TGTGCCTTTGACAGATTCATACGTGAAGCTTTCTTT | CAFDRFIREAFF
TRBJ2-1 | . | TRBV7-1 | . | TGTGCCAGCAGCCTTACTGCGTCTTCCTCCAATGAGCAGTTCTTC | CASSLTASSSNEQFF
TRBJ2-7 | . | TRBV18 | once | TGTGCCAGCTCCCAACTTACAAGGGGGGTCGAGCAGTACTTC | CASSQLTRGVEQYF